This T cell receptor (beta chain) was recovered during a study of T cell changes during pregnancy in multiple sclerosis (dated by TCRdb to about 2019). Notes on the research overall: The study examined how the T cell repertoire changed over the course of pregnancy in women with multiple sclerosis.

The library was made by the immunoSEQ multiplex PCR assay. This immuneACCESS table, as held by TCRdb, lists in-frame sequences with V and J called but not all clones. Of the missing ones, under half trace to an unresolved V gene in checked studies; the others have no known cause. The sample table shows fewer than 90,000 clones, and 90% to 95% are seen once. The ten largest clones take up around 0.84% of the sample. This clone was recorded only once. It has no known antigen specificity. Per-base quality was not reported, and no clone a single base away is much larger than it. The germline V and J ends show losses of 3 bases and 2 bases respectively, and no gene match explains 12 bases of the junction. The germline V gene specifies LGHNT as CDR1 and FRNRAP as CDR2. The CDR3 numbers 18 residues from cysteine through phenylalanine. The kept DNA is CDR3 alone, 54 bases in frame from the first base.

Specimen: peripheral blood, collected in the third trimester of pregnancy. The chain couples TRBV12-5 to TRBJ2-3; 9 bases in the middle match TRBD1. The source of this sequence is a female donor with multiple sclerosis, enrolled in a pregnancy study. Read as DNA, the sequence is TGTGCTAGTGGTTTCCGCTTAACCGGGACAGGGCTCACAGATACGCAGTATTTT. Translated, this is CASGFRLTGTGLTDTQYF.